This T cell receptor beta chain stems from a study of glioma-infiltrating T cells after dendritic cell vaccination. Study summary: Patients received autologous tumor lysate-pulsed dendritic cell vaccination between 2003 and 2012.

Specified time point: after dendritic cell vaccination, including at tumor progression/relapse. Sequencing used immunoSEQ multiplex PCR; TCRdb keeps in-frame clones, though not all of them. The table lists under 130,000 clones, around 90% of them singletons. The CDR3 covers 12 residues. Between the trimmed V and J ends, which lost 5 bases and 3 bases, there was a span of 7 bases. Germline-derived CDR1 and CDR2 are MNHNY and SVGAGI (reference sequence). This clone has only a few counts. A far larger clone is one base from this, pointing to a likely read error. The sequences come from blood, collected after dendritic cell vaccination. The chain carries TRBV6-6 and TRBJ1-1; D possibly corresponds to TRBD1 (5 bases). The source of this sequence is a human donor with glioblastoma. The CDR3 sequence is CASSKQDTEAFF. The CDR3 bases are TGTGCCAGCAGTAAACAGGACACTGAAGCTTTCTTT.